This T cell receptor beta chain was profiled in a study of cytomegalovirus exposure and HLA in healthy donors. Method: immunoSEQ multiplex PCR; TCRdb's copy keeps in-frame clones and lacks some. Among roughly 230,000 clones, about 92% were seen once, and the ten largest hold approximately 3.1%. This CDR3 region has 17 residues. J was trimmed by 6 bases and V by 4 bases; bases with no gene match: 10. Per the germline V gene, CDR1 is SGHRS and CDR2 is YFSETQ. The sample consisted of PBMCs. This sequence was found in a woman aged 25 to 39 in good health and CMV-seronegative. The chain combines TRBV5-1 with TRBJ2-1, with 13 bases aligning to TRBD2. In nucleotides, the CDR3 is TGCGCCAGCAGCGTGGGCTTCGGGACTAGCGGGACCAATGAGCAGTTCTTC. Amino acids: CASSVGFGTSGTNEQFF.